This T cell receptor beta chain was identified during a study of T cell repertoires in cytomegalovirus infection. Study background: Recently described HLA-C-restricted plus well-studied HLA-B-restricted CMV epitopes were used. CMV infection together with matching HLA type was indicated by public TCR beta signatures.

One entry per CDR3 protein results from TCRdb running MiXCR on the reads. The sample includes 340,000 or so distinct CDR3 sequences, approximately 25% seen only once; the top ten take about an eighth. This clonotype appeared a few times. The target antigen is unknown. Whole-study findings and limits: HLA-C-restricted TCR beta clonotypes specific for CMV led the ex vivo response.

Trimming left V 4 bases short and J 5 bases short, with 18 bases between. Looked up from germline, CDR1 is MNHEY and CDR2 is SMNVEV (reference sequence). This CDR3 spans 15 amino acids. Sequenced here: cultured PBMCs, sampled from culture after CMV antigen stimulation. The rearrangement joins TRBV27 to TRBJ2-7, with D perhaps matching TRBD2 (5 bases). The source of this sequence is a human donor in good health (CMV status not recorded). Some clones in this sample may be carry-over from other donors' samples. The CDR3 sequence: CASSSYTRTQHEQYF. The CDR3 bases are TGTGCCAGCAGTTCTTACACTAGGACTCAACACGAGCAGTACTTC.